Following are 19 T cell receptor beta chains from one sample sequenced in a study of blood T cells in healthy people across ages. A second PCR of roughly 7 to 11 cycles used a sample-barcoded 5' primer and a J-beta primer mix. TCRdb re-called the 5' RACE reads with MiXCR, one entry per CDR3 protein. Here the sample spans under 2,000,000 distinct CDR3 sequences, around 48% being singletons. The sequenced sample was blood. The source of these receptors is a woman aged 40 to 50 in good health.

V is TRBV6-2 or TRBV6-3 and J is TRBJ2-1, with TRBD1 matching over 10 bases. In germline, CDR1 is MNHEY, CDR2 SVGEGT. This CDR3 is built from 14 residues. The V segment lost 8 bases and the J segment 7 bases; nucleotides outside the gene matches: 8. CDR3 residues: CASVDRGGTNEQFF. For the CDR3, the DNA is TGTGCCAGCGTGGACAGGGGGGGTACGAATGAGCAGTTCTTC.

J is TRBJ2-3 and V is TRBV27, with TRBD1 identical over 9 bases. The V and J ends lost 0 bases and 0 bases, in that order; junction bases with no gene match: 7. Germline values: CDR1 MNHEY, CDR2 SMNVEV (reference sequence). The CDR3 loop spans 18 amino acids. The CDR3 sequence: CASSLSGLQGASTDTQYF. CDR3 sequence (DNA): TGTGCCAGCAGTTTATCGGGGCTACAGGGGGCGAGCACAGATACGCAGTATTTT.

This clonotype was seen a handful of times. The chain is built from TRBV18 and TRBJ2-5; tentatively, D is TRBD1 or TRBD2 (5 bases each). Trimming took off 2 bases at V and 12 bases at J, with 19 bases between the two ends. Germline V CDR1 and CDR2: KGHSH, LQKENI. The length of the CDR3 is 14 residues. CDR3 nucleotide sequence: TGTGCCAGCTCACCAAAGGAATCCGGGACGGACAAGTACTTC. It translates to CASSPKESGTDKYF.

V gene TRBV5-5 combines with J gene TRBJ2-1, with a tentative D call TRBD2 (5 bases). The germline V gene has CDR1 SGHKS and CDR2 YYEKEE (reference sequence). V dropped 4 bases and J dropped 7 bases, with 21 bases sitting between them. This CDR3 has 16 amino acids. The CDR3 region is CASSRGLDTTMNEQFF. The CDR3 DNA reads TGTGCCAGCAGCCGAGGACTCGACACTACGATGAATGAGCAGTTCTTC.

This clonotype turned up a few times. The chain carries TRBV20-1 and TRBJ2-1, with D perhaps matching TRBD1 (5 bases). The germline V gene has CDR1 DFQATT and CDR2 SNEGSKA (reference sequence). Deletions cut 1 base from V and 4 bases from J, with 14 bases between. The CDR3 is made up of 15 amino acids. The CDR3 is CSARGWGRAYNEQFF. DNA of the CDR3: TGCAGTGCTAGAGGTTGGGGCAGGGCATACAATGAGCAGTTCTTC.

The rearrangement uses TRBV7-9 and TRBJ2-1, with D possibly being TRBD2 (6 bases). The CDR3 length is 16 residues. Germline assignment: CDR1 SEHNR and CDR2 FQNEAQ (reference sequence). V was clipped by 3 bases and J by 4 bases, with 16 bases between them. CDR3 residues: CASSLEGTYSYNEQFF. The CDR3 region has the DNA TGTGCCAGCAGCTTGGAGGGGACTTATAGTTACAATGAGCAGTTCTTC.

This chain connects TRBV7-8 to TRBJ2-1; tentatively, D is TRBD1 or TRBD2 (5 bases each). The CDR3 runs 16 residues. The ends were cut back, 5 bases at V and 8 bases at J, with 22 bases in the middle. The germline gives CDR1 SGHVS, CDR2 FQNEAQ. For the CDR3, the DNA is TGTGCCAGCAGCGTCACCGGGACCCAACGTCCATATGAGCAGTTCTTC. This encodes CASSVTGTQRPYEQFF.

The chain employs TRBV5-5 and TRBJ2-4; D possibly corresponds to TRBD1 (5 bases). The CDR3 has 14 amino acids. Germline-derived CDR1 and CDR2 are SGHKS and YYEKEE (reference sequence). The V gene lost 0 bases and the J gene lost 13 bases, with 17 bases spanning the gap. The CDR3 here is CASSLERTSVEQYF. The CDR3, as DNA: TGTGCCAGCAGCTTGGAAAGGACATCGGTAGAGCAGTACTTC.

The rearrangement uses TRBV7-2 and TRBJ2-7; possibly TRBD2 for D (6 bases). From germline, CDR1 is SGHTA and CDR2 FQGNSA. The CDR3 spans 16 residues. Trimming took off 0 bases at V and 7 bases at J, with 19 bases between the two ends. The CDR3 reads CASSLASSGNYSEQYF. The DNA for the CDR3 is TGTGCCAGCAGCTTAGCGAGTAGCGGAAATTACAGTGAGCAGTACTTC.

This rearrangement joins TRBV24-1 to TRBJ2-2; weak D call: TRBD2 (5 bases). V was clipped by 4 bases and J by 2 bases, with 7 bases between them. This CDR3 has 14 residues. The germline CDR1 and CDR2 sequences are KGHDR and SFDVKD. CDR3 sequence (DNA): TGTGCCACCAGTGACCTAGCAAACACCGGGGAGCTGTTTTTT. Translated, it gives CATSDLANTGELFF.

V and J are TRBV7-2 and TRBJ2-5; 10 bases line up with TRBD2. The CDR3 contains 15 residues. V lost 7 bases to trimming and J lost 6 bases; unmatched junction nucleotides: 11. Germline-derived CDR1 and CDR2 are SGHTA and FQGNSA. The CDR3: CASNMGLAGAQTQYF. The CDR3 bases are TGTGCCAGCAACATGGGGCTAGCGGGGGCGCAGACCCAGTACTTC. Full variable domain (rest looked up from reference TRBV7-2 and TRBJ2-5): GAGVSQSPSNKVTEKGKDVELRCDPISGHTALYWYRQSLGQGLEFLIYFQGNSAPDKSGLPSDRFSAERTGGSVSTLTIQRTQQEDSAVYLCASNMGLAGAQTQYFGPGTRLLVL.

In its sample, this clonotype was seen a few times. This rearrangement joins TRBV5-1 to TRBJ2-1; 7 nucleotides line up with TRBD2. The trim removed 4 bases at V and 3 bases at J, leaving 7 bases unmatched. The CDR3 contains 15 residues. The germline V gene encodes CDR1 SGHRS and CDR2 YFSETQ. CDR3 in amino acids: CASSLTGRDYNEQFF. In DNA form, the CDR3 reads TGCGCCAGCAGCCTGACTGGGAGGGACTACAATGAGCAGTTCTTC. The whole variable domain, filled in from reference TRBV5-1 and TRBJ2-1, reads KAGVTQTPRYLIKTRGQQVTLSCSPISGHRSVSWYQQTPGQGLQFLFEYFSETQRNKGNFPGRFSGRQFSNSRSEMNVSTLELGDSALYLCASSLTGRDYNEQFFGPGTRLTVL.

Worth noting for this clonotype: At one of its ends the junction is not consistent with the germline gene, which may arise from a read error. The rearrangement uses TRBV7-2 and TRBJ2-7, with TRBD2 matching over 7 bases. CDR3 length: 14 residues. CDR1 SGHTA and CDR2 FQGNSA come from the germline V gene. This chain's CDR3 is CASSTTILARERYF. CDR3 DNA sequence: TGTGCCAGCAGCACGACGATACTAGCGCGCGAGCGGTACTTC.

Points on this clonotype: Mismatch with germline at one junction end may stem from a read error. The V gene is TRBV7-9, the J gene TRBJ2-6, with D perhaps TRBD1 or TRBD2 (5 bases each). CDR1 and CDR2 from the germline V gene are SEHNR and FQNEAQ (reference sequence). This CDR3 is 15 amino acids long. This chain's CDR3 is CASSLMGEGANVPTF. As DNA, the CDR3 is TGTGCCAGCAGCTTAATGGGGGAAGGGGCCAACGTCCCGACTTTC. Drawing the rest from reference TRBV7-9 and TRBJ2-6, the complete variable domain is DTGVSQNPRHKITKRGQNVTFRCDPISEHNRLYWYRQTLGQGPEFLTYFQNEAQLEKSRLLSDRFSAERPKGSFSTLEIQRTEQGDSAMYLCASSLMGEGANVPTFGAGSRLTVL.

Only a few counts were recorded for this clonotype. V and J are TRBV3-1 and TRBJ2-7; unclear D gene. Trimming cost V 4 bases and J 0 bases, with 7 bases left between them. In germline, CDR1 is LGHDT, CDR2 YNNKEL (reference sequence). The CDR3 has 13 residues. The CDR3 DNA reads as TGTGCCAGCAGCCCCAGTCACTCCTACGAGCAGTACTTC. This gives the protein CASSPSHSYEQYF.

A single count supports this clonotype. The rearrangement joins TRBV29-1 to TRBJ1-1, with 7 bases fitting TRBD1. The length of the CDR3 is 13 residues. The germline V gene encodes CDR1 SQVTM and CDR2 ANQGSEA. With 7 bases clipped from V and 0 bases from J, the junction kept 5 bases outside the gene matches. CDR3 protein: CSAATGMNTEAFF. The CDR3 DNA is TGCAGCGCGGCGACAGGGATGAACACTGAAGCTTTCTTT.

This clonotype has ten or more counts. This rearrangement joins TRBV29-1 to TRBJ2-6; TRBD1 matches 11 bases. Trimming cost V 5 bases and J 0 bases; bases outside gene matches: 3. CDR1 and CDR2 (germline): SQVTM, ANQGSEA. The CDR3 contains 16 residues. DNA for the CDR3: TGCAGCGTTTGGGACAGGGGGTTCTCTGGGGCCAACGTCCTGACTTTC. Its translation: CSVWDRGFSGANVLTF.

This clonotype was recorded at least ten times. The rearrangement uses TRBV6-5 and TRBJ2-7; 7 bases line up with TRBD2. There are 13 residues in the CDR3. Germline V gene sequence: CDR1 MNHEY, CDR2 SVGAGI. V lost 7 bases and J lost 2; bases outside the gene matches: 5. Here the CDR3 reads CASTPSGTYEQYF. Here the CDR3 DNA reads TGTGCCAGCACTCCGAGCGGGACCTACGAGCAGTACTTC.

V is TRBV6-2 or TRBV6-3 and J is TRBJ1-2; D is ambiguous. Per the germline V gene, CDR1 is MNHEY and CDR2 is SVGEGT. Trimming pared 8 bases from V and 4 bases from J, leaving 8 bases between. There are 11 residues in the CDR3. CDR3 nucleotide sequence: TGTGCCAGCCAGACTATCTATGGCTACACCTTC. This codes for CASQTIYGYTF.